These 12 T cell receptor beta chains originate from one sample sequenced in a study of T-cell memory formation after mild COVID-19. Each CDR3 protein gets one entry after TCRdb re-called the 5' RACE reads with MiXCR. The table records some 490,000 distinct CDR3 sequences, roughly 20% of them present only once. Specimen: PBMCs or a T cell subset sorted from them (not recorded which). These receptors were collected from an adult woman who had mild COVID-19 (a few samples of this study predate the infection). Cell type and time point are not known.

CDR3 region: CSARETSPGVETQYF. The CDR3 nucleotides are TGCAGTGCTAGGGAGACAAGCCCGGGTGTGGAGACCCAGTACTTC. The gene calls are TRBV20-1 and TRBJ2-5, with D unresolved. The germline CDR1 and CDR2 sequences are DFQATT and SNEGSKA (reference sequence). The CDR3 has 15 residues. Trimming cost V 3 bases and J 5 bases, with 19 bases left between them.

This clonotype was picked up a small number of times. V usage is TRBV6-5 and J usage is TRBJ2-3; D could derive from TRBD1 or TRBD2 (5 bases each). This CDR3 has 14 residues. Deletions cut 10 bases from V and 3 bases from J, with 17 bases between. Per germline, CDR1 MNHEY and CDR2 SVGAGI. CDR3 bases: TGTGCCACCACCCGGGGCTCGAGGACAGATACGCAGTATTTT. It encodes CATTRGSRTDTQYF.

This chain connects TRBV6-2 or TRBV6-3 to TRBJ2-1, with D perhaps TRBD1 (6 bases). Germline CDR1 is MNHEY and CDR2 is SVGEGT. Between the trimmed V and J ends, which lost 4 bases and 3 bases, there was a span of 13 bases. The CDR3 has 15 amino acids. This CDR3 reads CASSSYRVDYNEQFF. DNA of the CDR3: TGTGCCAGCAGTTCCTACAGGGTGGACTACAATGAGCAGTTCTTC.

This clonotype has more than one count but fewer than ten. The V gene is TRBV11-2, the J gene TRBJ2-7; D is unresolved. There are 14 residues in the CDR3. Germline CDR1 SGHAT, CDR2 FQNNGV. The V end was cut by 1 base, the J end by 2 bases, with 9 bases between. The CDR3 DNA reads as TGTGCCAGCAGCTTAGGGACCCAAACCTACGAGCAGTACTTC. This codes for CASSLGTQTYEQYF.

V gene TRBV7-2 combines with J gene TRBJ1-2; maybe TRBD1 (6 bases). The CDR3 spans 17 residues. The V and J ends lost 4 bases and 2 bases respectively, with 20 bases between them. CDR1 and CDR2 (germline): SGHTA, FQGNSA. The CDR3 loop reads CASSSPSTGNRNYGYTF. DNA of the CDR3: TGTGCCAGCAGCTCTCCGAGTACAGGGAATCGGAACTATGGCTACACCTTC. Full variable domain (missing parts from reference TRBV7-2 and TRBJ1-2): GAGVSQSPSNKVTEKGKDVELRCDPISGHTALYWYRQSLGQGLEFLIYFQGNSAPDKSGLPSDRFSAERTGGSVSTLTIQRTQQEDSAVYLCASSSPSTGNRNYGYTFGSGTRLTVV.

This clonotype was detected ten times or more. V and J are TRBV7-8 and TRBJ2-5; 12 bases fit TRBD2. The junction had 4 bases not matched to a gene; V was cut back by 4 bases and J by 4 bases. The germline V gene encodes CDR1 SGHVS and CDR2 FQNEAQ. The CDR3 covers 15 residues. DNA for the CDR3: TGTGCCAGCAGCTCTAGCGGGAGGGCCAGAGAGACCCAGTACTTC. This sequence encodes CASSSSGRARETQYF.

This sequence joins TRBV12-3 or TRBV12-4 and TRBJ2-7; D not resolved. V lost 3 bases to trimming and J lost 3 bases, with 6 bases between them. The CDR3 consists of 12 residues. The CDR3 loop reads CASSFGFYEQYF. The CDR3 DNA follows: TGTGCCAGCAGTTTCGGCTTCTACGAGCAGTACTTC.

The rearrangement uses TRBV20-1 and TRBJ1-1; D ambiguous. Trimming stripped 6 bases from V and 8 bases from J, with 10 bases between. This CDR3 contains 10 residues. Germline V lookup: CDR1 DFQATT, CDR2 SNEGSKA (reference sequence). This chain's CDR3 is CSALAREAFF. The CDR3 DNA reads as TGCAGTGCCCTGGCTCGGGAAGCTTTCTTT.

The rearrangement joins TRBV12-3 or TRBV12-4 to TRBJ1-5; D is ambiguous. The ends were cut back, 2 bases at V and 5 bases at J, with 16 bases in the middle. The CDR3 covers 16 residues. CDR3 loop: CASSLKSSSRDQPQHF. The DNA of the CDR3 is TGTGCCAGCAGTTTAAAATCATCATCTAGGGATCAGCCCCAGCATTTT.

The V gene is TRBV6-5, the J gene TRBJ2-7, with a tentative D call TRBD1 (6 bases). Per germline, CDR1 MNHEY and CDR2 SVGAGI. Trimming took 7 bases from V and 2 from J, leaving 15 bases between them. The CDR3 has 14 residues. CDR3 coding DNA: TGTGCCAGCACTACCACAGGGATACCCTACGAGCAGTACTTC. It specifies CASTTTGIPYEQYF.

This clonotype turned up a few times. The chain carries TRBV4-1 and TRBJ2-7; 11 bases are shared with TRBD1. CDR3 length: 13 residues. J gave up 5 bases and V 8 bases, and 5 bases lay outside the gene matches. Looked up from germline, CDR1 is MGHRA and CDR2 is YSYEKL. In DNA, the CDR3 is TGCGCCAGCGCGGGACAGGGGGTCCACGAGCAGTACTTC. Its translation: CASAGQGVHEQYF.

The chain employs TRBV27 and TRBJ2-1; 7 nucleotides agree with TRBD1. The CDR3 runs to 13 residues. Losses at the gene ends were 3 bases for V and 6 bases for J; bases not matched to a gene: 2. From germline, CDR1 is MNHEY and CDR2 SMNVEV (reference sequence). The CDR3 DNA sequence: TGTGCCAGCAGTTTGGGACAGTTCAATGAGCAGTTCTTC. Its protein product is CASSLGQFNEQFF.